This TCR beta chain is drawn from a study of blood T cell repertoires in COVID-19. This table comes from immunoSEQ multiplex PCR, and its TCRdb copy is limited to in-frame clones, with some not included. The sample has approximately 150,000 clones; about 88% are singletons. This clone was seen just once. Source material: peripheral blood. The sequence derives from a woman at least 80 years old with acute or convalescent COVID-19.

CDR3 in amino acids: CASSSSGLTNEQFF. The CDR3 DNA is TGTGCCAGCAGCTCATCGGGACTAACGAATGAGCAGTTCTTC. V is TRBV7-3 and J is TRBJ2-1; 7 nucleotides align to TRBD2. CDR3 length: 14 amino acids. The germline gives CDR1 SGHTA, CDR2 FQGTGA. Trimming took 4 bases from V and 7 from J; bases not matched to a gene: 7.